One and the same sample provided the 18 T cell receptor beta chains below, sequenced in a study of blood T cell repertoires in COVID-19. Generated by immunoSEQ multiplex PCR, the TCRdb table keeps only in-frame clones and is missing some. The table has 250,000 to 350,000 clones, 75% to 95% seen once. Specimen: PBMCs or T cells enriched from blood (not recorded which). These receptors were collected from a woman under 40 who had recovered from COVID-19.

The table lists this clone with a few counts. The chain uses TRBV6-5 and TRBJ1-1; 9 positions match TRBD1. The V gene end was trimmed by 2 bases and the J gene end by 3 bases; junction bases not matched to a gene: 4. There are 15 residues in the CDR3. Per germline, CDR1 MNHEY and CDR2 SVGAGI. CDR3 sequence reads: CASSYKTGGYTEAFF. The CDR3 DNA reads TGTGCCAGCAGTTACAAAACAGGGGGCTACACTGAAGCTTTCTTT.

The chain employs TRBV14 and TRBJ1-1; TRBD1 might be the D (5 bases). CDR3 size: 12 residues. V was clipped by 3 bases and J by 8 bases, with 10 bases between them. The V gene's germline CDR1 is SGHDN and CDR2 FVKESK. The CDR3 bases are TGTGCCAGCAGCCAGACGCGGGGGGAAGCTTTCTTT. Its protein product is CASSQTRGEAFF.

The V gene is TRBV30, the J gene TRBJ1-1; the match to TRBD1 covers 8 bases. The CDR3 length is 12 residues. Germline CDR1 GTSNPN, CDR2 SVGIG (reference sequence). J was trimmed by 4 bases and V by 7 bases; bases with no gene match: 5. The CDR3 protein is CASRQGLTEAFF. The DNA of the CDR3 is TGTGCCTCCCGACAGGGGCTCACTGAAGCTTTCTTT.

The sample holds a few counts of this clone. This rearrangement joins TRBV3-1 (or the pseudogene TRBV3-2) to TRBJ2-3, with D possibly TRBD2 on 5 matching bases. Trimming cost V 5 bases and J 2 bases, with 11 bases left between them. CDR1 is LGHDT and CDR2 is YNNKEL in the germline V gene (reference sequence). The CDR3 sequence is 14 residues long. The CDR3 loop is CASSRILATDTQYF. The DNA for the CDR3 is TGTGCCAGCAGCAGAATCCTAGCCACAGATACGCAGTATTTT.

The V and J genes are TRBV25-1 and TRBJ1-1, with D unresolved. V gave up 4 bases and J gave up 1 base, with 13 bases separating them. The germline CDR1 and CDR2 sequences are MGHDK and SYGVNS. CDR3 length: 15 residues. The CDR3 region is CASSGFGVGNTEAFF. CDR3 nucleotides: TGTGCCAGCAGTGGTTTCGGGGTGGGGAACACTGAAGCTTTCTTT. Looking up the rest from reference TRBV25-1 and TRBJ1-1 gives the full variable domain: EADIYQTPRYLVIGTGKKITLECSQTMGHDKMYWYQQDPGMELHLIHYSYGVNSTEKGDLSSESTVSRIRTEHFPLTLESARPSHTSQYLCASSGFGVGNTEAFFGQGTRLTVV.

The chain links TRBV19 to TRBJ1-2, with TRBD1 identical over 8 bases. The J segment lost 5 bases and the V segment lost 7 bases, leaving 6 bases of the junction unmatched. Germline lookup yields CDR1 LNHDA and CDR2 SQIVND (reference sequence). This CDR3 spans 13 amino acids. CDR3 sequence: CASTPTGEYGYTF. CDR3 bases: TGTGCCAGTACCCCGACAGGGGAATATGGCTACACCTTC.

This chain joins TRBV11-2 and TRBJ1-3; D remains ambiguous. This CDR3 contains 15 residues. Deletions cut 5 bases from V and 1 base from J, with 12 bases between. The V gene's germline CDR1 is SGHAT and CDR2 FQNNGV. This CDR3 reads CASSRTGNSGNTIYF. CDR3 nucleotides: TGTGCCAGCAGCAGGACTGGTAATTCTGGAAACACCATATATTTT.

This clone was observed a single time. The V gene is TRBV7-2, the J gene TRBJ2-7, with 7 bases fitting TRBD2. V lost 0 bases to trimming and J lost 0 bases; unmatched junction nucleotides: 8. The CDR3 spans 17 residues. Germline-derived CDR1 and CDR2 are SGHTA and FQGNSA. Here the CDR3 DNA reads TGTGCCAGCAGCTTAGCGAGGGAGGGGCTTCGCTCCTACGAGCAGTACTTC. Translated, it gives CASSLAREGLRSYEQYF.

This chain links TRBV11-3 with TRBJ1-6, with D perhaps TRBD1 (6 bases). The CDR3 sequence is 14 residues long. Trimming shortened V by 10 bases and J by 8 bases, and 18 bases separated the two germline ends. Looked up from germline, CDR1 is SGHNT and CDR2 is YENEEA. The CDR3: CAIVDRLTDSPLHF. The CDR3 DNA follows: TGTGCCATCGTCGACAGGTTGACGGATTCACCCCTCCACTTT.

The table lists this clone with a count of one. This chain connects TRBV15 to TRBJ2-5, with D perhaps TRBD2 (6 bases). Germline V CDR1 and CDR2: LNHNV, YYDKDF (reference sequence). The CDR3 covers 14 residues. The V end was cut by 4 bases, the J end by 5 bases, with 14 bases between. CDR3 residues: CATSNSPSAETQYF. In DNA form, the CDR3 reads TGTGCCACCAGCAATTCCCCTAGCGCGGAGACCCAGTACTTC.

The CDR3 DNA reads as TGTGCCAGCAGTTTCTTACCCGGGGATTCACCCCTCCACTTT. It yields the protein CASSFLPGDSPLHF. The chain is built from TRBV27 and TRBJ1-6; D is ambiguous. V lost 3 bases and J lost 8, with 11 bases in between. CDR3 length: 14 residues. CDR1 is MNHEY, CDR2 SMNVEV, per germline (reference sequence).

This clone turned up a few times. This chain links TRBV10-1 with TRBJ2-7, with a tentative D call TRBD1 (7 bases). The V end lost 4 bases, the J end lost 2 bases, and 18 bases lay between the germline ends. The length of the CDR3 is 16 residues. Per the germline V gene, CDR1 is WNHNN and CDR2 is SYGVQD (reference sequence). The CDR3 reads CASSGPTGEVAYEQYF. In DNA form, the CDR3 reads TGCGCCAGCAGTGGCCCAACAGGGGAGGTAGCCTACGAGCAGTACTTC.

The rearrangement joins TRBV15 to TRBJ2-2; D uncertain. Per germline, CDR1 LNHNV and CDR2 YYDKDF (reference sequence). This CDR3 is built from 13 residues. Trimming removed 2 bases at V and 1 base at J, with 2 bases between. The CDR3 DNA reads TGTGCCACCAGCAGACAGAACACCGGGGAGCTGTTTTTT. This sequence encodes CATSRQNTGELFF. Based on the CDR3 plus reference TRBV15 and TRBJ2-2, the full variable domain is DAMVIQNPRYQVTQFGKPVTLSCSQTLNHNVMYWYQQKSSQAPKLLFHYYDKDFNNEADTPDNFQSRRPNTSFCFLDIRSPGLGDTAMYLCATSRQNTGELFFGEGSRLTVL.

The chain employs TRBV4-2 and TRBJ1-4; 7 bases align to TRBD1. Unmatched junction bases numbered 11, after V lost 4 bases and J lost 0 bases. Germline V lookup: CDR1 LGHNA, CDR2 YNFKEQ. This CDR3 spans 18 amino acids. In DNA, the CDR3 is TGTGCCAGCAGCCTCGGCAGGGGGACGGAGGCAACTAATGAAAAACTGTTTTTT. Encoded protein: CASSLGRGTEATNEKLFF.

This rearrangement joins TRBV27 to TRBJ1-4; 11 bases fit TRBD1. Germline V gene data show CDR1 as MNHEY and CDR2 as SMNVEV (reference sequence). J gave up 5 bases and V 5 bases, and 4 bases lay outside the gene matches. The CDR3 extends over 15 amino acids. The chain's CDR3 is CASSPRDRGNEKLFF. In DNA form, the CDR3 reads TGTGCCAGCAGTCCCCGGGACAGGGGGAATGAAAAACTGTTTTTT.

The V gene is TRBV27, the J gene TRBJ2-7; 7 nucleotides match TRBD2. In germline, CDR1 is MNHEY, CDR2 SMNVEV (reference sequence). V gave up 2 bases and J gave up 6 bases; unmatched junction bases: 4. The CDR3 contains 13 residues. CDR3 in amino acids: CASSLTRESEQYF. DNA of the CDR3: TGTGCCAGCAGTTTAACGCGGGAGTCCGAGCAGTACTTC.

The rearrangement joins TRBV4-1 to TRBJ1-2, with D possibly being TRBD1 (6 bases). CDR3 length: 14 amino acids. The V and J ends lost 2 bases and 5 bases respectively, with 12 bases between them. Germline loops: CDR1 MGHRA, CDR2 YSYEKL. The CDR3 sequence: CASSQMDSLYGYTF. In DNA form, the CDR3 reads TGCGCCAGCAGCCAAATGGACAGCTTATATGGCTACACCTTC.

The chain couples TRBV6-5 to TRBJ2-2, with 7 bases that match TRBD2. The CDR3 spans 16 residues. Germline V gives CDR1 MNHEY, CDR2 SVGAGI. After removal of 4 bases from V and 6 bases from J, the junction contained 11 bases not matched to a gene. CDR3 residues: CASSFATSRSAGELFF. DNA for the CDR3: TGTGCCAGCAGTTTCGCGACTAGCCGCAGCGCCGGGGAGCTGTTTTTT.